The entry below gives a single TCR beta chain sequence along with its context. What it binds is not known. A J-beta primer mix and a sample-barcoded 5' primer were used in a second PCR of about 7 to 12 cycles. Individual samples furnished no less than 3 million CDR3-containing paired-end reads apiece. TCRdb ran MiXCR on the 5' RACE reads and lists one entry per CDR3 protein. The table has about 930,000 distinct CDR3 sequences, 29% seen once. The data were taken from a study of blood T cells in healthy people across ages. Each individual donor underwent a draw of around 9.8 milliliters of peripheral blood. General study findings and limits: Greater diversity and more naive CD4+ cells were seen in long-lived donors than in aged donors.

Germline CDR1 MNHEY, CDR2 SMNVEV (reference sequence). V dropped 4 bases and J dropped 6 bases, with 12 bases sitting between them. The CDR3 is 13 amino acids. These data were also filed under a second study, of T cells of mothers and their children. That work adds: Researchers report slightly higher, though non-significant, overlap in related mother-child pairs than in unrelated pairs.

The TCR sequence derives from a woman between 40 and 50 years old in good health. This chain links TRBV27 with TRBJ2-5; no clear D. Sequencing was carried out using blood. For the CDR3, the DNA is TGTGCCAGCAGTTCCTCCCCCATACAGACCCAGTACTTC. As protein: CASSSSPIQTQYF.